These T cell receptor beta chains were read from a single sample in a study of blood T cell repertoires in COVID-19. The data were produced by immunoSEQ multiplex PCR, yet TCRdb's version contains in-frame clones alone and is incomplete. The sample yields just over 250,000 clones, around 89% seen once. Input material: peripheral blood. All receptors come from a man in his 60s who had recovered from COVID-19. Each CDR3 is given without its conserved first and last residue. D genes are given only for firm matches.

D gene | J gene | V gene | CDR3 protein
NA | TRBJ1-4 | TRBV25-1 | ASRQGRNEKLF
NA | TRBJ2-7 | TRBV3-1/TRBV3-2 | ASTPRGATYEQY
TRBD1 | TRBJ2-2 | TRBV10-3 | AIRTGEDTGELF
NA | TRBJ2-3 | TRBV19 | ASSISAGDTQY
TRBD1 | TRBJ1-6 | TRBV19 | ASSIATGVNSPLH
TRBD2 | TRBJ2-3 | TRBV5-6 | ASSLFGVAGGKTDTQY
NA | TRBJ1-1 | TRBV9 | ASSVGGMNTEAF
NA | TRBJ1-1 | TRBV7-8 | ASSLLWANTEAF
NA | TRBJ2-3 | TRBV7-9 | ASSFPGHLLDTQY
TRBD2 | TRBJ2-7 | TRBV5-4 | ASSLVDGGIDEQY
TRBD1 | TRBJ1-3 | TRBV7-2 | ASSIDRDSGNTIY
TRBD1 | TRBJ1-1 | TRBV9 | ASSVGRKTGDLTAF
NA | TRBJ1-5 | TRBV18 | ASSPNGQFNQPQH
TRBD1 | TRBJ1-1 | TRBV2 | ASRRQGLNTEAF
NA | TRBJ2-5 | TRBV11-2 | ASSSVYRDQETQY
NA | TRBJ1-1 | TRBV9 | ASGAVSAF
NA | TRBJ2-7 | TRBV7-9 | ASSKNYEQY
NA | TRBJ2-2 | TRBV6-5 | ASRRTVWNTGELF
NA | TRBJ2-7 | TRBV5-1 | ASRLGQEQY
TRBD1 | TRBJ1-6 | TRBV5-1 | ASRWKTGDTSPLH
NA | TRBJ1-6 | TRBV4-2 | ASRREGPSSYNSPLH
NA | TRBJ2-2 | TRBV14 | ASSRLGFGELF
TRBD1 | TRBJ2-7 | TRBV7-9 | ASSPRGTGVYEQY
NA | TRBJ1-3 | TRBV12-3/TRBV12-4 | ASSRQIGNTIY
TRBD1 | TRBJ1-2 | TRBV7-2 | ASSLGTGGMVYGYT